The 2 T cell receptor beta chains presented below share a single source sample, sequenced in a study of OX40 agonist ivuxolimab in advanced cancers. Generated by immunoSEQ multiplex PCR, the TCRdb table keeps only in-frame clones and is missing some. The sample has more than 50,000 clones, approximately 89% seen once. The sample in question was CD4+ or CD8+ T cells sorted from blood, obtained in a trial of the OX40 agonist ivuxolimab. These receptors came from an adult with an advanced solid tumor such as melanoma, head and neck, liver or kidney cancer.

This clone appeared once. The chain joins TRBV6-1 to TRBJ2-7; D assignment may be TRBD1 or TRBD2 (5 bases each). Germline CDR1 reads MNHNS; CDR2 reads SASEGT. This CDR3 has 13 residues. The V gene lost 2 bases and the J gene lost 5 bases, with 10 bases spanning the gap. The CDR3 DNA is TGTGCCAGCAGTGAAATTTGGGGGAACGAGCAGTACTTC. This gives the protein CASSEIWGNEQYF.

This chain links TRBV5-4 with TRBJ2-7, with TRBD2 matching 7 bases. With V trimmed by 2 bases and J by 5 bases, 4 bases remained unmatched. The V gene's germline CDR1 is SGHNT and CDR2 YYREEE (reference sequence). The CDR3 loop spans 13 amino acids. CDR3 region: CASSLREGNEQYF. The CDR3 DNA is TGTGCCAGCAGCTTAAGGGAGGGGAACGAGCAGTACTTC.